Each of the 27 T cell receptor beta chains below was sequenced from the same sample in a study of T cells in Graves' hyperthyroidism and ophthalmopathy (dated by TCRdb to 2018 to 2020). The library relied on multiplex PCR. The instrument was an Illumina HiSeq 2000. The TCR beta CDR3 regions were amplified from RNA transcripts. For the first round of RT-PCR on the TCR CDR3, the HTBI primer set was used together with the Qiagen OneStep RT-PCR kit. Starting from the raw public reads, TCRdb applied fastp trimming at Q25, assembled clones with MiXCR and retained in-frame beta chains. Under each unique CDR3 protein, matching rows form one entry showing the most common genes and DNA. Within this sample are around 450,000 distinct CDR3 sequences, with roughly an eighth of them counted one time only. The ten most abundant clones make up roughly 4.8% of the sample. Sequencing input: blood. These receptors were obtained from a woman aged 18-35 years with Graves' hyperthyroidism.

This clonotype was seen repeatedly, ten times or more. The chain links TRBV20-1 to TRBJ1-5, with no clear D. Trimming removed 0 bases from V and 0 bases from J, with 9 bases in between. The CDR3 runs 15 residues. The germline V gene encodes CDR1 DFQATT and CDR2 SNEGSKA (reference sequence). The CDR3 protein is CSARESVPSNQPQHF. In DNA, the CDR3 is TGCAGTGCTAGAGAATCCGTTCCTAGCAATCAGCCCCAGCATTTT.

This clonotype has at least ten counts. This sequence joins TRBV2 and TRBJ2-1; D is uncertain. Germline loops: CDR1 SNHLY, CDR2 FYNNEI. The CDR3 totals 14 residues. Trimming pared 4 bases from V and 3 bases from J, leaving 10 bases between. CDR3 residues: CASSVGASYNEQFF. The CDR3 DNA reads TGTGCCAGCAGTGTTGGAGCGAGCTACAATGAGCAGTTCTTC.

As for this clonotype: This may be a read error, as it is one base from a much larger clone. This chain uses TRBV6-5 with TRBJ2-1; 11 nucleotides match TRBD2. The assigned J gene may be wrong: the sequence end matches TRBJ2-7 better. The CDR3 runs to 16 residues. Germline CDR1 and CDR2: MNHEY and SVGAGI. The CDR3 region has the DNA TGTGCCAGCAGTTTGACTAGCGGGAAGTCCCGCAATGAGCAGTACTTC. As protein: CASSLTSGKSRNEQYF.

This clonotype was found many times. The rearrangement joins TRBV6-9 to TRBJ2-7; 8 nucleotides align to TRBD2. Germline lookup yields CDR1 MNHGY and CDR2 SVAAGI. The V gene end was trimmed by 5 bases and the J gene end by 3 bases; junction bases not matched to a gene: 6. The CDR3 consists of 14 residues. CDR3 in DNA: TGTGCCAGCAGTCGGGGGGGGAAACTCTACGAGCAGTACTTC. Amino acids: CASSRGGKLYEQYF.

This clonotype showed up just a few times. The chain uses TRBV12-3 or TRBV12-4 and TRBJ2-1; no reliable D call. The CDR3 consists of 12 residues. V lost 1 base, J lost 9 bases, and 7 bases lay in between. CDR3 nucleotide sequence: TGTGCCAGCAGTTTAGTTTCCTCTGAGCAGTTCTTC. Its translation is CASSLVSSEQFF.

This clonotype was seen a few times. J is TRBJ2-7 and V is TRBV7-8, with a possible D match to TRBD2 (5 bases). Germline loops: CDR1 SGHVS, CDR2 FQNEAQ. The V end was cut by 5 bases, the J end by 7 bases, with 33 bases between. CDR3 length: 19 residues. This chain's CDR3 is CASSQDSVKEPTRVYEQYF. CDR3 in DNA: TGTGCCAGCAGCCAAGACTCTGTCAAGGAACCCACTAGGGTTTATGAGCAGTACTTC.

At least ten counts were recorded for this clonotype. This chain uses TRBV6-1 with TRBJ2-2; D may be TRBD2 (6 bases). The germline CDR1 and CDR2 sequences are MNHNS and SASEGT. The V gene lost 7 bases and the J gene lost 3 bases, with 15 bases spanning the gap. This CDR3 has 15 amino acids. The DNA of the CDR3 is TGTGCCAGCACCGCCGGGAGATCGGACACCGGGGAGCTGTTTTTT. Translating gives CASTAGRSDTGELFF.

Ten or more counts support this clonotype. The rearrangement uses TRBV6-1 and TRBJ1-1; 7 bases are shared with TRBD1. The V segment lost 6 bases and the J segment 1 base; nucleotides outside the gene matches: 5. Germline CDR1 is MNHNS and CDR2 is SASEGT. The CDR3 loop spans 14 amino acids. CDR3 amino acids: CASRPGQSNTEAFF. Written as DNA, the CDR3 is TGTGCCAGCAGACCGGGACAGTCGAACACTGAAGCTTTCTTT.

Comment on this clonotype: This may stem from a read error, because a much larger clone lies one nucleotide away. The CDR3 here is CASSPQGSNYGYIF. CDR3 sequence (DNA): TGTGCCAGCAGTCCACAGGGGTCGAACTATGGCTACATCTTC. The chain combines TRBV28 with TRBJ1-2; TRBD1 agrees at 7 bases. The CDR3 extends over 14 amino acids. CDR1 and CDR2 (germline): MDHEN, SYDVKM.

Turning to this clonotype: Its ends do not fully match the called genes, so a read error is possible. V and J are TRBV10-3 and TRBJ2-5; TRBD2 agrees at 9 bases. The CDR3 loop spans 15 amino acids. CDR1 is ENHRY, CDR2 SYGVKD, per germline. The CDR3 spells CAISEAGGPQETQHF. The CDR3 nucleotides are TGTGCCATCAGTGAAGCGGGAGGACCTCAAGAGACCCAGCACTTC.

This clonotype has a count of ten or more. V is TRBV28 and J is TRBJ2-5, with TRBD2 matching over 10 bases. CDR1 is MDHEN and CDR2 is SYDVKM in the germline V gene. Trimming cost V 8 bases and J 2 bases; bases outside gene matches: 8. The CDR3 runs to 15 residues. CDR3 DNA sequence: TGTGCCAGCGGAAATCGAGCGGGAGGGCAAGAGACCCAGTACTTC. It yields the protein CASGNRAGGQETQYF.

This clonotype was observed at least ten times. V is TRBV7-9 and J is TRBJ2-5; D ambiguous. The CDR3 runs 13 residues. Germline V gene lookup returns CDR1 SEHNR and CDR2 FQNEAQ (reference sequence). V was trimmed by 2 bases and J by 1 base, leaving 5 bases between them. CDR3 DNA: TGTGCCAGCAGCTTACTATCCCAAGAGACCCAGTACTTC. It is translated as CASSLLSQETQYF.

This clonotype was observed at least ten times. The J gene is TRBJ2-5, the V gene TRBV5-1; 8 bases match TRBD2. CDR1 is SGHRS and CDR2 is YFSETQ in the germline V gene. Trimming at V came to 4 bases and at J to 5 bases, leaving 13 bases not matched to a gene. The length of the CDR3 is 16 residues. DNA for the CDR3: TGCGCCAGCAGCCTCTCACTAGCGGATACTAGGGAGACCCAGTACTTC. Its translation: CASSLSLADTRETQYF. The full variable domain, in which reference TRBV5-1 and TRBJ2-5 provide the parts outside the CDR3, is KAGVTQTPRYLIKTRGQQVTLSCSPISGHRSVSWYQQTPGQGLQFLFEYFSETQRNKGNFPGRFSGRQFSNSRSEMNVSTLELGDSALYLCASSLSLADTRETQYFGPGTRLLVL.

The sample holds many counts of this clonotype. The CDR3 here is CSVEDFAGGLSGTDTQYF. For the CDR3, the DNA is TGCAGCGTTGAAGATTTCGCGGGAGGCTTGTCGGGCACAGATACGCAGTATTTT. The rearrangement joins TRBV29-1 to TRBJ2-3, with 8 bases matching TRBD2. The CDR3 spans 18 residues. The V segment lost 0 bases and the J segment 1 base; nucleotides outside the gene matches: 12. Germline V lookup: CDR1 SQVTM, CDR2 ANQGSEA.

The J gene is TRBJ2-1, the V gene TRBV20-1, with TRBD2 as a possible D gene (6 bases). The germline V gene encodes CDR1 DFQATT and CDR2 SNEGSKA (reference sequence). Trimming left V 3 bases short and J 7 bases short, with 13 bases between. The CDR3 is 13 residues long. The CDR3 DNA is TGCAGTGCTAGGGTGACTAGTCCAAATGAGCAGTTCTTC. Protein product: CSARVTSPNEQFF.

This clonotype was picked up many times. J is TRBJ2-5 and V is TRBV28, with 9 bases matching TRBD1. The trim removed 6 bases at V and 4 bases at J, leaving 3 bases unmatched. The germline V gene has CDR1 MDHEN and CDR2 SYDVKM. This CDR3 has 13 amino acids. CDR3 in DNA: TGTGCCAGCAGGACACAGGGGGCAGAGACCCAGTACTTC. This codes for CASRTQGAETQYF.

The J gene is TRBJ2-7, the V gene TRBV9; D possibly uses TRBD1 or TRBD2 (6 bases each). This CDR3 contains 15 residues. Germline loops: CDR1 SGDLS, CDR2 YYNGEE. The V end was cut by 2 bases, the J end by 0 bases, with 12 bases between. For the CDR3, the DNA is TGTGCCAGCAGCGTGGGACCGGGGGCCTCCTACGAGCAGTACTTC. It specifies CASSVGPGASYEQYF.

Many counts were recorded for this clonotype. CDR3 sequence: CASSYLRAGTAPSGEQYF. The CDR3 DNA follows: TGTGCCAGCAGTTACCTACGCGCCGGGACAGCTCCAAGTGGAGAGCAGTACTTC. This chain uses TRBV6-5 with TRBJ2-7; 7 bases agree with TRBD1. V was clipped by 2 bases and J by 7 bases; unmatched bases: 20. Germline CDR1 and CDR2: MNHEY and SVGAGI. There are 18 residues in the CDR3.

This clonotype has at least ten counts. CDR3 amino acids: CSFKRGTEAFF. The CDR3 nucleotides read TGCAGCTTTAAAAGAGGCACTGAAGCTTTCTTT. This chain links TRBV29-1 with TRBJ1-1, with D unresolved. The CDR3 is 11 residues long. The V gene's germline CDR1 is SQVTM and CDR2 ANQGSEA. Deletions cut 8 bases from V and 4 bases from J, with 11 bases between. Supplemented by reference TRBV29-1 and TRBJ1-1, the full variable domain reads SAVISQKPSRDICQRGTSLTIQCQVDSQVTMMFWYRQQPGQSLTLIATANQGSEATYESGFVIDKFPISRPNLTFSTLTVSNMSPEDSSIYLCSFKRGTEAFFGQGTRLTVV.

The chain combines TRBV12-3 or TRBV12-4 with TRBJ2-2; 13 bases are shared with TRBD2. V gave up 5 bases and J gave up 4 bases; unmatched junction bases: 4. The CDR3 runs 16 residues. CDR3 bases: TGTGCCAGCAGTGTCGGACTAGCGGGAGTCACCGGGGAGCTGTTTTTT. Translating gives CASSVGLAGVTGELFF.

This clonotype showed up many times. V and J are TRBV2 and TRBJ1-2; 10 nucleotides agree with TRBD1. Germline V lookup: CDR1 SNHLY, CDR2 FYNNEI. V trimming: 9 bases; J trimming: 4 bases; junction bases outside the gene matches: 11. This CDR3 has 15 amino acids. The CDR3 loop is CASSGTGDLSYGYTF. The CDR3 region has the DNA TGTGCCAGTTCCGGGACAGGGGATCTCAGCTATGGCTACACCTTC.

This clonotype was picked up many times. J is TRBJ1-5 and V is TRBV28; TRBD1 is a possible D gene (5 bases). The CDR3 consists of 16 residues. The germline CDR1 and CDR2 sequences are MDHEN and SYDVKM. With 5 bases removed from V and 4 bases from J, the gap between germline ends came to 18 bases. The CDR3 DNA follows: TGTGCCAGCAGTCCCTTCGGGGGATTAGGGAATCAGCCCCAGCATTTT. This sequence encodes CASSPFGGLGNQPQHF.

The CDR3 sequence: CASRQGREVTEAFF. In nucleotides, the CDR3 is TGTGCCAGTAGGCAGGGCCGAGAAGTCACTGAAGCTTTCTTT. The rearrangement uses TRBV19 and TRBJ1-1; D is perhaps TRBD1 (5 bases). Germline CDR1 reads LNHDA; CDR2 reads SQIVND (reference sequence). V was cut by 6 bases and J by 4 bases, with 15 bases left in between. The CDR3 runs to 14 residues. The full variable domain, in which reference TRBV19 and TRBJ1-1 provide the parts outside the CDR3, is DGGITQSPKYLFRKEGQNVTLSCEQNLNHDAMYWYRQDPGQGLRLIYYSQIVNDFQKGDIAEGYSVSREKKESFPLTVTSAQKNPTAFYLCASRQGREVTEAFFGQGTRLTVV.

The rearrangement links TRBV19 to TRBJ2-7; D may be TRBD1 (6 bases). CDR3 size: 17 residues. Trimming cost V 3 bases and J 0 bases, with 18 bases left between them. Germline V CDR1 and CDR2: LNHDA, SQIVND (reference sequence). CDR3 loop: CASSIGGGQGLSYEQYF. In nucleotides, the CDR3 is TGTGCCAGTAGTATCGGAGGAGGTCAGGGGCTCTCCTACGAGCAGTACTTC.

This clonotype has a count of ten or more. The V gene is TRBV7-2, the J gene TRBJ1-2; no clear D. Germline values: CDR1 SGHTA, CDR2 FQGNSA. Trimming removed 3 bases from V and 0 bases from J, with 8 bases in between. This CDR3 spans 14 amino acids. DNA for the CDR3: TGTGCCAGCAGCTTCCAGCCAGCTAACTATGGCTACACCTTC. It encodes CASSFQPANYGYTF.

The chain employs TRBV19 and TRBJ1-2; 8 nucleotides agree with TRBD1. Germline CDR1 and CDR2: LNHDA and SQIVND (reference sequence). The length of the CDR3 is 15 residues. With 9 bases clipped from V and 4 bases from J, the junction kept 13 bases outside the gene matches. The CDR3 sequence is CASSPAQDRVYGYTF. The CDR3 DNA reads TGTGCCAGCTCGCCTGCCCAGGACAGGGTCTATGGCTACACCTTC.

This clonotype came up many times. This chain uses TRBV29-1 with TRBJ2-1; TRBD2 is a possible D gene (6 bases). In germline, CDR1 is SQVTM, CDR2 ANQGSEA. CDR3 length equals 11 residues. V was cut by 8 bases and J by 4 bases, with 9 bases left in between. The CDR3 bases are TGCAGCACCGGGGGTTACAATGAGCAGTTCTTC. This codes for CSTGGYNEQFF.